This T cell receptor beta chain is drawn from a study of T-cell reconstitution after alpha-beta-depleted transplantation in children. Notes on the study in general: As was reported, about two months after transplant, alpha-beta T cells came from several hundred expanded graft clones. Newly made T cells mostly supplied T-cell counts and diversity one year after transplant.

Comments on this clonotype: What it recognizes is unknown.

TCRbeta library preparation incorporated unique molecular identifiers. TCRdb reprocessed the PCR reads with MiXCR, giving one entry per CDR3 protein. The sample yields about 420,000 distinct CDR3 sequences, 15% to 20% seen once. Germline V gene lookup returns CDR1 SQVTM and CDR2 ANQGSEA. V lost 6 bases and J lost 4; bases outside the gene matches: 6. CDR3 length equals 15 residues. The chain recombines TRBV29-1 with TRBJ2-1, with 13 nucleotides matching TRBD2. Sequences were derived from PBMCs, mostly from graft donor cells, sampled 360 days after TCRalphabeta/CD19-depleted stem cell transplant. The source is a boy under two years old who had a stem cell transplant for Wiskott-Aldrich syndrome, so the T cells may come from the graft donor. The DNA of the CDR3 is TGCAGCGTCCACGGACTAGCGGGAGAATACAATGAGCAGTTCTTC. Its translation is CSVHGLAGEYNEQFF.